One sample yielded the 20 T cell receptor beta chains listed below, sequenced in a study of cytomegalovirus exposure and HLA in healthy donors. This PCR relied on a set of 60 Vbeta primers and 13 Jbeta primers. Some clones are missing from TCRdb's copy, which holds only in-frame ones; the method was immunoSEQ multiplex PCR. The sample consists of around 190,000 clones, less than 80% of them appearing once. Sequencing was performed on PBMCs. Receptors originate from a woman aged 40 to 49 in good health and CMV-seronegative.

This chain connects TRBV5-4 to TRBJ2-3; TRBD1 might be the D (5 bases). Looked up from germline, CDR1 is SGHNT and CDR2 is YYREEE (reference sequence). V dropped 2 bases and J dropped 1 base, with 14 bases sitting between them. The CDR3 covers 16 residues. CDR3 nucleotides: TGTGCCAGCAGCTTAAGGGGAATAGTGGGCACAGATACGCAGTATTTT. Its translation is CASSLRGIVGTDTQYF.

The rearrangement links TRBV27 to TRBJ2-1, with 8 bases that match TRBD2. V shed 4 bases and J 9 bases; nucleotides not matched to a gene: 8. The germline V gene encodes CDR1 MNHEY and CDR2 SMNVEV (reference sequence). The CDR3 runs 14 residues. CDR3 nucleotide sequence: TGTGCCAGCAGTTACGGGAGGGCTACGAGTGAGCAGTTCTTC. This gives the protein CASSYGRATSEQFF.

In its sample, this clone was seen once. The chain's CDR3 is CAISERGASNTEAFF. The DNA for the CDR3 is TGTGCCATCAGTGAGCGTGGGGCCTCGAACACTGAAGCTTTCTTT. The rearrangement joins TRBV10-3 to TRBJ1-1; D possibly corresponds to TRBD1 (5 bases). Germline lookup yields CDR1 ENHRY and CDR2 SYGVKD. V shed 2 bases and J shed 1 base, with 11 bases lying between them. CDR3 size: 15 residues.

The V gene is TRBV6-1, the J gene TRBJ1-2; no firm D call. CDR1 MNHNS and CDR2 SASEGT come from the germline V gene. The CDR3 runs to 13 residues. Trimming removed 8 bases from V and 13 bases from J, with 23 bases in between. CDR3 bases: TGTGCCAGCCGCGAATCCGGCAGGCCTCCCAGCACCTTC. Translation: CASRESGRPPSTF.

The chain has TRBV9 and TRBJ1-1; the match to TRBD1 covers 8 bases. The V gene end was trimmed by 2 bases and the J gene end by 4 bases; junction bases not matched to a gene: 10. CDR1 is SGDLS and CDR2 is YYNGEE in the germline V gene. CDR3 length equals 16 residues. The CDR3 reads CASSVAPGGAGTEAFF. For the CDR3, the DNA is TGTGCCAGCAGCGTTGCGCCAGGGGGCGCGGGCACTGAAGCTTTCTTT.

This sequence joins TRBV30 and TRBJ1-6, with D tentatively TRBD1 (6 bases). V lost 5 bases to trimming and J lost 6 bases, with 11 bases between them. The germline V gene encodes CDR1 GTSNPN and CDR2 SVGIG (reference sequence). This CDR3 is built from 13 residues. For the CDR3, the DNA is TGTGCCTGGGGCCAGGGGATTAATTCACCCCTCCACTTT. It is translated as CAWGQGINSPLHF.

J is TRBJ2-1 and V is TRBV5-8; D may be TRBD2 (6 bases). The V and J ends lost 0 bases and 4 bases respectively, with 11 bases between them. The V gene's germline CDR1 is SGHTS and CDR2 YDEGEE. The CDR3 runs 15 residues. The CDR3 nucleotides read TGTGCCAGCAGCTTGGCTCTTCGGGAGTACAATGAGCAGTTCTTC. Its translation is CASSLALREYNEQFF.

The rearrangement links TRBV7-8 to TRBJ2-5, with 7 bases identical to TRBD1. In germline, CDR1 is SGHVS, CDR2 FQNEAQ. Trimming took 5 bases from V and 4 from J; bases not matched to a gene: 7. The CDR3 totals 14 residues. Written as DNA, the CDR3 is TGTGCCAGCAGCGGAAGGGACAGACTAGAGACCCAGTACTTC. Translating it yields CASSGRDRLETQYF.

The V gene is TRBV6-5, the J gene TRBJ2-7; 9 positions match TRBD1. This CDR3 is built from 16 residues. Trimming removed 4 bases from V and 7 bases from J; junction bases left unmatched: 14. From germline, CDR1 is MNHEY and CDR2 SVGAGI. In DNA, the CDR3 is TGTGCCAGCAGTTCCCCTATGGGACAGGGAGTAGGTGAGCAGTACTTC. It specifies CASSSPMGQGVGEQYF.

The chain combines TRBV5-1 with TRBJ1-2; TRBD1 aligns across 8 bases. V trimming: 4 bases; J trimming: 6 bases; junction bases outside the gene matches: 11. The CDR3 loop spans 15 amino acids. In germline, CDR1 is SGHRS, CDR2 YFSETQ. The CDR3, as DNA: TGCGCCAGCAGCCCTGGCACAGGGGGGTCTGATGGCTACACCTTC. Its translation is CASSPGTGGSDGYTF.

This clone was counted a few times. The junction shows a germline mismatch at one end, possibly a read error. CDR3 sequence (DNA): TGCGTCACCGACAGGGATAGCGGAAACACCATATATTTT. Amino acids: CVTDRDSGNTIYF. The chain combines TRBV6-1 with TRBJ1-3, with TRBD1 identical over 7 bases. The germline CDR1 and CDR2 sequences are MNHNS and SASEGT. There are 13 residues in the CDR3.

The CDR3 is CASSAWQQETQYF. The CDR3 DNA reads as TGTGCCAGCAGTGCGTGGCAGCAAGAGACCCAGTACTTC. The chain joins TRBV2 to TRBJ2-5, with no clear D. Germline-derived CDR1 and CDR2 are SNHLY and FYNNEI. The germline V and J ends were trimmed by 4 bases and 2 bases, with 8 bases remaining between them. The CDR3 is made up of 13 amino acids.

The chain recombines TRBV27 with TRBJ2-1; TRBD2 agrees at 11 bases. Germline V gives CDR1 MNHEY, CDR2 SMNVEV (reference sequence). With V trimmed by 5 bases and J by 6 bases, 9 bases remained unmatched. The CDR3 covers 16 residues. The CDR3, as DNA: TGTGCCAGCAGTGTTCTTACTAGCGGGAGAGGCAATGAGCAGTTCTTC. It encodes CASSVLTSGRGNEQFF.

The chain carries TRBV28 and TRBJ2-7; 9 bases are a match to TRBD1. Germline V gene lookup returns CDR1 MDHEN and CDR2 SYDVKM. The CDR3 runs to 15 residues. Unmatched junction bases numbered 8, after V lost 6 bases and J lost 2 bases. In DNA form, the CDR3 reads TGTGCCAGCAGCCCCCCGGGACAGGGAGCCTACGAGCAGTACTTC. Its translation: CASSPPGQGAYEQYF.

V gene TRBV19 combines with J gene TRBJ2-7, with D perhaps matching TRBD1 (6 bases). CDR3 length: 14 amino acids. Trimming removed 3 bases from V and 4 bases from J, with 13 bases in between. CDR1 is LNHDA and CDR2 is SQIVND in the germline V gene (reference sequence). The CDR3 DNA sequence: TGTGCCAGTAGTATCCACAGGGATGAGTACGAGCAGTACTTC. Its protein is CASSIHRDEYEQYF.

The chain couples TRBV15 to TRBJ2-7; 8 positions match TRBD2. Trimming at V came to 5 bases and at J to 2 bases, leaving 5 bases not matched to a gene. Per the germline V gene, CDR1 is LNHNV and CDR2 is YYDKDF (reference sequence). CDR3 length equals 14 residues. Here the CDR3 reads CATSELAGPYEQYF. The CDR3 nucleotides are TGTGCCACCAGCGAGTTAGCGGGACCCTACGAGCAGTACTTC.

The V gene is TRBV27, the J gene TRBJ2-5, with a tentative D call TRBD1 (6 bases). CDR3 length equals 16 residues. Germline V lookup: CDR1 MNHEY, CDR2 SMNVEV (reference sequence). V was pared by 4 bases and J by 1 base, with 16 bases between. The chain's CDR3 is CASSSPTGHRQETQYF. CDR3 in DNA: TGTGCCAGCAGTTCGCCCACGGGACACCGCCAAGAGACCCAGTACTTC.

DNA for the CDR3: TGTGCCAGCAGTGAACAACAGGGGACCCAGTACTTC. It encodes CASSEQQGTQYF. The chain recombines TRBV6-1 with TRBJ2-5; TRBD1 is a possible D gene (6 bases). In germline, CDR1 is MNHNS, CDR2 SASEGT. The CDR3 loop spans 12 amino acids. The V end was cut by 2 bases, the J end by 7 bases, with 8 bases between.

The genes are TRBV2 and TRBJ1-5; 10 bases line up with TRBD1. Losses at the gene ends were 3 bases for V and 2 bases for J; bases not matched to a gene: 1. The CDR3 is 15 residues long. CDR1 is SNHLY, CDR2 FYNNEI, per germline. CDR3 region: CASSDGTGGNQPQHF. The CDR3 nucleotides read TGTGCCAGCAGTGACGGGACAGGGGGCAATCAGCCCCAGCATTTT.

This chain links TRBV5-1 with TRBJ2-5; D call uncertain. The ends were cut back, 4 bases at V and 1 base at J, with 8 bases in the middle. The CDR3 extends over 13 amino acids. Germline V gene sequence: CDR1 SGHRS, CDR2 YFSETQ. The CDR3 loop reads CASSRGSQETQYF. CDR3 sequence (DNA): TGCGCCAGCAGCCGCGGCAGCCAAGAGACCCAGTACTTC. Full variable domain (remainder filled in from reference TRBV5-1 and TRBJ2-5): KAGVTQTPRYLIKTRGQQVTLSCSPISGHRSVSWYQQTPGQGLQFLFEYFSETQRNKGNFPGRFSGRQFSNSRSEMNVSTLELGDSALYLCASSRGSQETQYFGPGTRLLVL.